This T cell receptor beta chain was captured by sequencing in a study of molecular identifiers for immune sequencing clone quantification. A single record per CDR3 protein comes from TCRdb applying MiXCR to the PCR reads. The sample contains over 550,000 distinct CDR3 sequences, approximately 24% of which appear only once. From germline, CDR1 is DFQATT and CDR2 SNEGSKA (reference sequence). V gave up 0 bases and J gave up 4 bases, with 16 bases separating them. The CDR3 contains 17 residues. Sequenced material: naive CD8+ T cells from blood, with Jurkat cell RNA spiked in. Subset reported: FACS-sorted CD8+CD4-CCR7+CD45RA+ naive T cells. V usage is TRBV20-1 and J usage is TRBJ1-6; D is uncertain. The TCR was taken from a human donor in good health. Some libraries in this study had Jurkat cell RNA spiked in. The CDR3 nucleotides read TGCAGTGCTAGAGACCCCAATGAGGTCCTATATAATTCACCCCTCCACTTT. Its translation: CSARDPNEVLYNSPLHF.